A selection of T cell receptor beta chains follows, all from one sample in a study of Ad26.COV2.S vaccination and SARS-CoV-2 variants. The data were produced by immunoSEQ multiplex PCR, yet TCRdb's version contains in-frame clones alone and is incomplete. The repertoire holds some 320,000 clones, with around 81% as singletons. This sample comprised peripheral blood, obtained in a trial of Ad26.COV2.S vaccine versus placebo. These receptors all come from a person between 18 and 60 years old who received the Ad26.COV2.S COVID-19 vaccine or a placebo. Both conserved end residues are part of each CDR3. D genes are given only for firm matches. Not every row has a clone size; where given, it reads once, few, many or a size class.

j_call,d_call,clone_size,v_call,cdr3_nt,cdr3_aa
TRBJ2-7,-,-,TRBV28,TGTGCCAGCAGTTTAACAGGGCCCTACGAGCAGTACTTC,CASSLTGPYEQYF
TRBJ2-2,-,few,TRBV4-1,TGCGCCAGCAGCCAAGGGGGGCAGAACACCGGGGAGCTGTTTTTT,CASSQGGQNTGELFF
TRBJ1-5,-,once,TRBV19,TGTGCCAGTAGTATAGGCGCGGGACGGGATAGCAATCAGCCCCAGCATTTT,CASSIGAGRDSNQPQHF
TRBJ1-3,-,-,TRBV5-1,TGCGCCAGCAGCTTGTCCCCGGGGGGGGCTGGAAACACCATATATTTT,CASSLSPGGAGNTIYF
TRBJ2-1,TRBD2,-,TRBV7-6,TGTGCCAGCAGCTGGTCTAGCGGGGAATACAATGAGCAGTTCTTC,CASSWSSGEYNEQFF
TRBJ1-5,-,-,TRBV9,TGTGCCAGCAGCGTAGACGGAAAATATCAGCCCCAGCATTTT,CASSVDGKYQPQHF
TRBJ1-5,TRBD1,-,TRBV6-4,TGTGCCAGCACCATGGACAGGGGATTACAGCCCCAGCATTTT,CASTMDRGLQPQHF
TRBJ2-7,-,-,TRBV14,TGTGCCAGCAGATTGTCCGCGGGGTCCTACGAGCAGTACTTC,CASRLSAGSYEQYF
TRBJ2-1,-,-,TRBV2,TGTGCCAGCAGTGAAAGTCGGGGGCTAGTGAATGAGCAGTTCTTC,CASSESRGLVNEQFF
TRBJ1-1,-,-,TRBV28,TGTGCCAGCAGTTTGAAACCGAACACTGAAGCTTTCTTT,CASSLKPNTEAFF
TRBJ1-5,-,-,TRBV2,TGTGCCAGCAGTGAAAGTTTTGCCAGGGCCTTAGATCAGCCCCAGCATTTT,CASSESFARALDQPQHF
TRBJ1-2,-,-,TRBV5-8,TGTGCCAGCAGCTTTGGGGGGTGGAACTATGGCTACACCTTC,CASSFGGWNYGYTF
TRBJ2-5,-,-,TRBV29-1,TGCAGCGTAGATCGTACCGGGACTCGCGGGGAGACCCAGTACTTC,CSVDRTGTRGETQYF
TRBJ2-7,TRBD1,-,TRBV7-9,TGTGCCAGCAGCCCGAATGCCGGGACAGAGACCTACGAGCAGTACTTC,CASSPNAGTETYEQYF
TRBJ2-7,-,-,TRBV30,TGTGCCTGGAGCAGGGTCTCCTACGAGCAGTACTTC,CAWSRVSYEQYF
TRBJ2-6,-,-,TRBV5-4,TGTGCCAGCAGCTCCTCAAATTCTGGGGCCAACGTCCTGACTTTC,CASSSSNSGANVLTF
TRBJ2-5,TRBD1,-,TRBV5-4,TGTGCCAGCAGCCCGACCGGGACAGGGGAAGAAGAGACCCAGTACTTC,CASSPTGTGEEETQYF
TRBJ2-7,TRBD1,-,TRBV6-6,TGTGCCAGCAGTTACTCGACAGGGCCCTACGAGCAGTACTTC,CASSYSTGPYEQYF
TRBJ1-4,-,-,TRBV30,TGTGCCTGGAGGGAGGGTGGAACTAATGAAAAACTGTTTTTT,CAWREGGTNEKLFF
TRBJ1-2,TRBD1,-,TRBV5-1,TGCGCCAGCAGCCCCGGACAGGGGGAAAGGGATGGCTACACCTTC,CASSPGQGERDGYTF
TRBJ2-1,-,-,TRBV5-5,TGTGCCAGCAGCGAACCGGGTTTACTTCAGTTCTTC,CASSEPGLLQFF
TRBJ1-5,-,-,TRBV7-9,TGTGCCAGCAGCTTAAAAGATCAGCCCCAGCATTTT,CASSLKDQPQHF
TRBJ2-7,-,once,TRBV6-5,TGTGCCAGCAGTTACTCGGGGGGAAACGAGCAGTACTTC,CASSYSGGNEQYF
TRBJ1-1,TRBD1,once,TRBV10-3,TGTGCCATCAGAGAATTACAGGGGGCTCCCGACGTAAAAGCTTTCTTT,CAIRELQGAPDVKAFF